The entry that follows covers one T cell receptor beta chain sequence. Its antigen is currently not known. No qualities accompany the bases; no much larger clone lies one base away. The donors were some 39 Caucasian individuals from Russia, aged roughly 6 to 90 years, who were systemically healthy. Ten milliliters of peripheral blood were drawn from each donor into EDTA-treated Vacutainer tubes. Ficoll-Paque density-gradient centrifugation was used to isolate PBMCs, with at least 6.5 million per sample. Trizol reagent was used to extract total RNA from PBMCs, with at least 5 micrograms per sample. The percentages of naive CD45RAhigh/CD27high T cells were determined by flow cytometry on a PBMC aliquot from every donor. Library preparation was by 5' RACE. The sequencing machine was an Illumina HiSeq 2500. A second PCR of about 7 to 12 cycles was performed with a sample-barcoded 5' primer and a J-beta primer mix. A template-switch 5' adaptor carrying 12 random nucleotides introduced a unique molecular identifier onto each TCR beta cDNA molecule. At least 2.5 million CDR3-containing paired-end reads were obtained from each sample. First-strand cDNA was synthesized from all RNA with the Mint cDNA synthesis kit, primed by a TRBC-specific oligonucleotide. Following uracil-DNA glycosylase treatment, a first 18-cycle PCR with universal primers M1SS and BC2_uni_R was performed on all cDNA. As for the authors' bioinformatics: For normalization, 1 million high-quality reads were randomly selected from each sample, with every read carrying a distinct molecular identifier. Instead of being binned into consensus sequences, reads that shared molecular identifiers were thrown out. MiTCR, run with a Q25 quality threshold and the strictest error-elimination algorithm, handled CDR3 identification, clonotype clustering and error correction. A nonparametric unseen species model with Euler transformation was used to estimate a lower bound on total TCR beta diversity. TCRdb cleaned the public reads at Q25 with fastp, built clones with MiXCR and kept in-frame beta chains. CDR3 protein sequences are deduplicated, and each keeps its most common genes and DNA. TCRdb, rather than the study authors, made the V and J calls. The sample table holds some 890,000 distinct CDR3 sequences, of which roughly 28% were seen once. The leading ten clones occupy approximately 10% of the sample.

These data belong to a study of blood T cells in healthy people across ages (dated by TCRdb to 2015 to 2017). Background for the entire study: In model experiments, roughly one uniquely barcoded TCR beta cDNA molecule per two T cells was captured by template switching. Using deep sequencing normalized with unique cDNA molecular identifiers, the study measured how TCR beta repertoire diversity changes with age. For two donors (one aged 18 to 29 and one aged 80 or older), the study analyzed two additional independent replicas of 1 million unique cDNA reads from the same blood draw. The donors were split into four age groups: young (average 16 years), middle-aged (around 40), aged (approximately 59) and long-lived (approximately 89). What the authors observed across the whole study: Estimates of total diversity based on one million sequenced T cells were considered lower bounds and underestimates. Because profiling used bulk unsorted PBMCs, naive and antigen-experienced compartments could not be compared conclusively. A strong correlation was found between observed TCR beta diversity and the percentage of naive T cells measured by flow cytometry. Compared with the aged group, the long-lived group had more naive CD4+ T cells, fewer expanded clones and increased TCR diversity, suggesting age selection. Observed TCR beta diversity per million T cells fell roughly linearly with age, and a significant reduction was already apparent by age around 40. Donor CMV infection status was unknown, potentially confounding age-related changes in expanded clonotypes.

From its cysteine to its phenylalanine, the CDR3 spans 13 amino acids. The DNA shown is the 39-base CDR3, in frame from base 1. The germline V gene sets CDR1 to SQVTM and CDR2 to ANQGSEA. A distance of 7 bases separates the germline ends of V and J, which lose 5 bases and 0 bases respectively. These data were also filed under a second study, of T cells of mothers and their children. That second report states: Nine systemically healthy Caucasian individuals, comprising three mothers and their six children, were included as donors. cDNA synthesis consumed the entire amount of extracted RNA, loaded at approximately 1.5 ug RNA in each 15 ul reaction. Sample barcodes and 2-4 random nucleotides were added via the M1S primer in the second PCR. Each mother yielded over 8 million TCR beta CDR3 reads and each child some 3 million reads. Thymic selection similarly shapes TCR recombination output in related and unrelated pairs, with minor effect from inherited differences. Related mother-child pairs always showed normalized repertoire overlap that was slightly higher than in unrelated mother-child pairs, though the difference was never significant. No persistent microchimeric T cell clones were detected, at a sensitivity of 90 to 100 clones per million clonotypes. In the study, deep NGS was used to compare the TCR beta repertoires of mothers and children, and features distinguishing related mother-child pairs from unrelated individuals were sought. The mean age was approximately 41 +/- 4 years for the mothers and around 10 +/- 4 years for the children. Libraries were sequenced on Illumina HiSeq 2000 with 100+100 nt paired-end reads after adapter ligation with NEBNext reagents. To avoid cross-contamination, the mother libraries and the child libraries were prepared a month apart and sequenced in separate runs. Each donor had between about 450,000 and 2,200,000 distinct TCR beta clonotypes identified. Naive TCR beta clonotypes were estimated from low-frequency clonotypes matched to each donor's FACS-determined naive share, without sorting.

The TCR sequence derives from a woman aged 40 to 49 in good health. The rearranged segments are TRBV29-1 and TRBJ1-4, with the D gene call left open. The source material was blood. CDR3 loop: CSVKPTTNEKLFF. The nucleotide sequence reads TGCAGCGTTAAACCTACAACTAATGAAAAACTGTTTTTT.